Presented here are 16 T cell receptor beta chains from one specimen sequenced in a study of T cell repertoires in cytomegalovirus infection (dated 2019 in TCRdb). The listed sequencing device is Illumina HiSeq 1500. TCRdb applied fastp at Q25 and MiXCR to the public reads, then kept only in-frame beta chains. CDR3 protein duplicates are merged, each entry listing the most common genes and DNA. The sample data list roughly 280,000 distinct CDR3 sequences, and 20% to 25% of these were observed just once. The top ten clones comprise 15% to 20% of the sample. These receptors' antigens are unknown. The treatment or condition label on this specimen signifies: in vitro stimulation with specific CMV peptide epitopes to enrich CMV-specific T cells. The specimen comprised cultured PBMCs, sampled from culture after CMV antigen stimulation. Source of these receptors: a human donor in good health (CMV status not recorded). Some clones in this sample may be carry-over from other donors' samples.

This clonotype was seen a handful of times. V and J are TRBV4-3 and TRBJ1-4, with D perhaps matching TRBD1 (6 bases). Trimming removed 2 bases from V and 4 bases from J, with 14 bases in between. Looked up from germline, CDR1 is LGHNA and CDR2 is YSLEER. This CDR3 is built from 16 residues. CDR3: CASSQSSTGLNEKLFF. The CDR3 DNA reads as TGCGCCAGCAGCCAAAGCAGCACAGGGCTTAATGAAAAACTGTTTTTT.

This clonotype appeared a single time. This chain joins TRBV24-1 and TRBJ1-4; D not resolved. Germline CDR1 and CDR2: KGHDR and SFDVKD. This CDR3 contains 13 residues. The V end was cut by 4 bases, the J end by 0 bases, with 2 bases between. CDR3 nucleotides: TGTGCCACCAGTGACGCAACTAATGAAAAACTGTTTTTT. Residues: CATSDATNEKLFF.

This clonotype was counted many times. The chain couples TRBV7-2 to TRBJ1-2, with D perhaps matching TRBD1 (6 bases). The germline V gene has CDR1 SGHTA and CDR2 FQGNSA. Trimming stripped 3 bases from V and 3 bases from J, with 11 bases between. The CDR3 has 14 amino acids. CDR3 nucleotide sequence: TGTGCCAGCAGCTTCCGGACAGTAGACTATGGCTACACCTTC. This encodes CASSFRTVDYGYTF. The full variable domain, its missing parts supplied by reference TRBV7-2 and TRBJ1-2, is GAGVSQSPSNKVTEKGKDVELRCDPISGHTALYWYRQSLGQGLEFLIYFQGNSAPDKSGLPSDRFSAERTGGSVSTLTIQRTQQEDSAVYLCASSFRTVDYGYTFGSGTRLTVV.

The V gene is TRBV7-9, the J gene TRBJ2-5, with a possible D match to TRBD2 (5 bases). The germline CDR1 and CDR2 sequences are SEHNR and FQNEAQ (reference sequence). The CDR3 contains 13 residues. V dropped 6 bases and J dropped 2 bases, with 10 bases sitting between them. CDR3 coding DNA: TGTGCCAGCAGGCTAGCACCACAAGAGACCCAGTACTTC. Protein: CASRLAPQETQYF.

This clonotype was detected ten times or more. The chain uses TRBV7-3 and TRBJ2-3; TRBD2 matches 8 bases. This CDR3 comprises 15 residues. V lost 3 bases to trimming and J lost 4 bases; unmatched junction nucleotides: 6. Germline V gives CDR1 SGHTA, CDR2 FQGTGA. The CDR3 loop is CASSFRGGVSDTQYF. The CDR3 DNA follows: TGTGCCAGCAGCTTCCGGGGGGGCGTTTCAGATACGCAGTATTTT.

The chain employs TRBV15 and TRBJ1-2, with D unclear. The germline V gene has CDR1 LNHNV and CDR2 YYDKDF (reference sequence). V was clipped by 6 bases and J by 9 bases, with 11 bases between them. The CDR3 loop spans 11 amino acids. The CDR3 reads CATREGISYTF. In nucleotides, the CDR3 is TGTGCCACCAGAGAAGGGATCAGCTACACCTTC.

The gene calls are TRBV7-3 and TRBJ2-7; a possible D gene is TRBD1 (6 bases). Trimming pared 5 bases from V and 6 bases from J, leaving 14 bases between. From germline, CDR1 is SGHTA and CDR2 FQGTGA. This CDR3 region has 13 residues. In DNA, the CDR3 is TGTGCCAGCAGCGTAGATCAGGGGCGCGAGCAGTACTTC. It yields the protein CASSVDQGREQYF.

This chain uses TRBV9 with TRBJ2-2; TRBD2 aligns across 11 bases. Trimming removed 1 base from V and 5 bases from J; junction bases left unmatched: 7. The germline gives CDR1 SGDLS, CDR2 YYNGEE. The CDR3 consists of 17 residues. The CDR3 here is CASSVTSGSVGTGELFF. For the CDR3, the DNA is TGTGCCAGCAGCGTAACTAGCGGGAGTGTCGGGACCGGGGAGCTGTTTTTT.

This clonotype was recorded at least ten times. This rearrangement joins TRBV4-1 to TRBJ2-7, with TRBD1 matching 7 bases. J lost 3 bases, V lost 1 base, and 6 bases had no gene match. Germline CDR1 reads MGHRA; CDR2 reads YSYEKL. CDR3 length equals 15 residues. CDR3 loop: CASSQGQGSGYEQYF. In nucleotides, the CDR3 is TGCGCCAGCAGCCAAGGACAGGGTTCCGGCTACGAGCAGTACTTC.

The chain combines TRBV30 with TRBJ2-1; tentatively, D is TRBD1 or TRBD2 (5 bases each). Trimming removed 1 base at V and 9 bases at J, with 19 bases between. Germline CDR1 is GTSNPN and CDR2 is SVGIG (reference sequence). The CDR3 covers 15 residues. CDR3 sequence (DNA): TGTGCCTGGAGTGCCGGGACGGCCTTCTATATTGAGCAGTTCTTC. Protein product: CAWSAGTAFYIEQFF.

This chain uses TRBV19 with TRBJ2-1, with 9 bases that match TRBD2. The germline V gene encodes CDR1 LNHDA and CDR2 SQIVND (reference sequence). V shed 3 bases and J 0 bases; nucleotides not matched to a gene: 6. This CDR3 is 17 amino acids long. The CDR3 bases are TGTGCCAGTAGTATTCATAGCGGGAGAGGCTCCTACAATGAGCAGTTCTTC. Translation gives CASSIHSGRGSYNEQFF.

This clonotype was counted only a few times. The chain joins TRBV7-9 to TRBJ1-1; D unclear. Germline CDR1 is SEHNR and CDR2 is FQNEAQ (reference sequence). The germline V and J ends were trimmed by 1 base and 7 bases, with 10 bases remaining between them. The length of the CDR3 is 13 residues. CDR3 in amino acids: CASSLEGIGEAFF. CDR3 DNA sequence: TGTGCCAGCAGCTTAGAGGGCATAGGTGAAGCTTTCTTT.

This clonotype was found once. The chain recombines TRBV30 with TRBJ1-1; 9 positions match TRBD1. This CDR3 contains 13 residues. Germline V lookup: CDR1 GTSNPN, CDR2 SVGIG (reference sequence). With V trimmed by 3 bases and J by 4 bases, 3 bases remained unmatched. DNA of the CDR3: TGTGCCTGGAGAGACAGGGGGGGCACTGAAGCTTTCTTT. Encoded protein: CAWRDRGGTEAFF.

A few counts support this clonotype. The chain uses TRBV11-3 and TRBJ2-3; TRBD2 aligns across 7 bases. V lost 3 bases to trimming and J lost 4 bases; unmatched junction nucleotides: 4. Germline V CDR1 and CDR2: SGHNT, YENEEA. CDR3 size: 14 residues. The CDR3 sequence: CASSFGGRADTQYF. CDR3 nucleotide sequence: TGTGCCAGCAGCTTCGGGGGGAGGGCAGATACGCAGTATTTT.

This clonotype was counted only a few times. The CDR3 here is CASSFWLAGGPSTGELFF. In nucleotides, the CDR3 is TGTGCCAGCAGTTTCTGGCTAGCGGGAGGGCCGAGCACCGGGGAGCTGTTTTTT. The J gene is TRBJ2-2, the V gene TRBV12-3 or TRBV12-4, with TRBD2 matching over 12 bases. This CDR3 contains 18 residues. The V and J ends lost 3 bases and 4 bases, in that order; junction bases with no gene match: 9.

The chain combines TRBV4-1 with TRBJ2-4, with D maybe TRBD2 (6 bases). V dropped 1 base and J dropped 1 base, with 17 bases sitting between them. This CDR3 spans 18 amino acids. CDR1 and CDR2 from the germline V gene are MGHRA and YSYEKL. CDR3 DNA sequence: TGCGCCAGCAGCCAAGTTCAGGCGGGGCGAGGCGCCAAAAACATTCAGTACTTC. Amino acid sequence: CASSQVQAGRGAKNIQYF.